This TCR beta chain was recovered during a study of CD8+CD57+ T cells in acquired aplastic anemia. Whole-study context: The average for DNA from sorted CD4+ and CD8+ cells was 3 to 4 ug. Read counts for CD4+ cells (from healthy donors) averaged roughly 10 million.

CDR3 length: 15 amino acids. Trimming left V 2 bases short and J 5 bases short, with 16 bases between. Germline V lookup: CDR1 MNHEY, CDR2 SVGEGT. This clonotype was detected many times. Its matching antigen is unknown. Study-level results: In CD8+ cells, Simpson's diversity showed no significant difference between patients and controls. Some 28 CD8+ CDR3 sequences occurred in both the patients and the controls.

Genomic DNA was employed as the template in profiling TCR beta VDJ and CDR3. TCRdb redid the calling of the reads with MiXCR, one entry per CDR3 protein. The data contain roughly 160,000 distinct CDR3 sequences, just under 65% of them singletons. The chain joins TRBV6-2 or TRBV6-3 to TRBJ2-7; perhaps TRBD1 as D (7 bases). Sequenced sample: sorted CD4+, CD8+, or CD8+CD57+ T cells (not recorded which) from PBMCs. The clonotype originates from a human donor in good health. The DNA of the CDR3 is TGTGCCAGCAGTTACGGGCAGGGGGGACTCAACGAGCAGTACTTC. Translating it yields CASSYGQGGLNEQYF.